This note documents a single TCR beta chain sequence. The CDR3 covers 13 residues. The germline V gene has CDR1 MNHEY and CDR2 SVGAGI. With 6 bases removed from V and 7 bases from J, the gap between germline ends came to 15 bases. This sample is part of a study of a mutant IDH1 vaccine in newly diagnosed glioma. The method was immunoSEQ multiplex PCR; TCRdb's version includes in-frame clones alone and lacks a portion of them. The table lists about 92,000 clones, 83% of them singletons. The time point was: baseline, week 1 (first vaccination visit). Treatment in this sample: pre-vaccination baseline after standard-of-care therapy.

The chain links TRBV6-5 to TRBJ1-2; D is possibly TRBD1 (5 bases). The starting material was PBMCs, obtained from a glioma patient treated with radiotherapy, temozolomide or both. This receptor was taken from a woman aged 50 to 60 with glioma. CDR3 loop: CASRSRGRRGYTF. CDR3 bases: TGTGCCAGCAGGTCCCGGGGCAGGCGTGGCTACACCTTC.